These 22 T cell receptor beta chains came from one sample sequenced in a study of early T cells in non-severe SARS-CoV-2 infection. MiXCR was run by TCRdb on the 5' RACE reads, yielding one entry per CDR3 protein. The table includes tens of thousands of distinct CDR3 sequences, 9.5% to 15% detected once. Sequenced: whole blood. The receptors come from an adult who was a healthcare worker with PCR-confirmed SARS-CoV-2 infection or an uninfected control (not recorded which).

This clonotype was counted many times. The chain uses TRBV14 and TRBJ1-6, with D unresolved. The CDR3 covers 15 residues. The germline V and J ends were trimmed by 1 base and 6 bases, with 10 bases remaining between them. Germline loops: CDR1 SGHDN, CDR2 FVKESK. In DNA form, the CDR3 reads TGTGCCAGCAGCCAAGTCACAGCGGGTAATTCACCCCTCCACTTT. This codes for CASSQVTAGNSPLHF.

There are a few counts of this clonotype. The rearrangement joins TRBV13 to TRBJ2-5, with 8 bases that match TRBD2. The ends lost 5 bases at V and 5 bases at J; junction bases unmatched: 10. The CDR3 covers 15 residues. From germline, CDR1 is PRHDT and CDR2 FYEKMQ (reference sequence). CDR3 DNA sequence: TGTGCCAGCAGCCGGGAGGGGGGCGCACGCGAGACCCAGTACTTC. It encodes CASSREGGARETQYF.

The sample holds a few counts of this clonotype. The V call is TRBV7-9, the J call TRBJ2-1, with D unclear. Germline CDR1 is SEHNR and CDR2 is FQNEAQ (reference sequence). The CDR3 runs 16 residues. Trimming took 3 bases from V and 0 from J, leaving 12 bases between them. The CDR3 spells CASSLGGYSSYNEQFF. DNA of the CDR3: TGTGCCAGCAGCTTGGGTGGATACAGCTCCTACAATGAGCAGTTCTTC.

This clonotype has a count of ten or more. The chain joins TRBV5-1 to TRBJ2-5; TRBD2 aligns across 14 bases. CDR1 is SGHRS and CDR2 is YFSETQ in the germline V gene. Trimming took 0 bases from V and 2 from J; bases not matched to a gene: 6. The CDR3 consists of 18 residues. For the CDR3, the DNA is TGCGCCAGCAGCTTGGCGGGACTAGCGGGAGTCCCTCAAGAGACCCAGTACTTC. It yields the protein CASSLAGLAGVPQETQYF.

The chain combines TRBV29-1 with TRBJ1-1; D may be TRBD1 (6 bases). CDR1 and CDR2 (germline): SQVTM, ANQGSEA. With 6 bases removed from V and 0 bases from J, the gap between germline ends came to 17 bases. This CDR3 spans 15 amino acids. The CDR3 DNA reads TGCAGCGTGACCCCCCCCGGGACATTGAACACTGAAGCTTTCTTT. This codes for CSVTPPGTLNTEAFF.

This clonotype came up many times. The V gene is TRBV12-3 or TRBV12-4, the J gene TRBJ1-1; 8 bases map to TRBD1. The CDR3 has 15 residues. The V segment lost 3 bases and the J segment 4 bases; nucleotides outside the gene matches: 7. Here the CDR3 reads CASSFRTGPSTEAFF. The CDR3 DNA sequence: TGTGCCAGCAGTTTCCGGACAGGGCCGAGCACTGAAGCTTTCTTT.

The V call is TRBV12-3 or TRBV12-4, the J call TRBJ2-3, with no clear D. V was clipped by 3 bases and J by 2 bases, with 12 bases between them. The CDR3 has 15 amino acids. The CDR3 coding sequence is TGTGCCAGCAGTTTGGGCTTATCGAACACAGATACGCAGTATTTT. Amino acids: CASSLGLSNTDTQYF.

The chain uses TRBV14 and TRBJ2-1; D is possibly TRBD2 (6 bases). V was shortened by 5 bases and J by 6 bases, with 17 bases between the two germline ends. This CDR3 is built from 15 residues. The V gene's germline CDR1 is SGHDN and CDR2 FVKESK. CDR3 in amino acids: CASSSTRRVFNEQFF. The CDR3 DNA is TGTGCCAGCAGCTCGACTAGAAGAGTTTTCAATGAGCAGTTCTTC.

The chain carries TRBV4-2 and TRBJ2-3; 13 bases align to TRBD2. The CDR3 contains 17 residues. CDR1 and CDR2 from the germline V gene are LGHNA and YNFKEQ. V shed 1 base and J 2 bases; nucleotides not matched to a gene: 3. CDR3 residues: CASSQGLAGGPTDTQYF. The CDR3 bases are TGTGCCAGCAGCCAAGGACTAGCGGGGGGTCCCACAGATACGCAGTATTTT.

In DNA form, the CDR3 reads TGCGCCAGCAGCCAAGATGGGGGTTACACAGATACGCAGTATTTT. Translation gives CASSQDGGYTDTQYF. The chain combines TRBV4-1 with TRBJ2-3; D may correspond to TRBD1 or TRBD2 (5 bases each). V lost 0 bases and J 2 bases, leaving 9 bases between the germline ends. This CDR3 spans 15 amino acids. Per germline, CDR1 MGHRA and CDR2 YSYEKL.

The rearrangement joins TRBV11-2 to TRBJ2-5; D is possibly TRBD2 (5 bases). The CDR3 is 13 amino acids. Germline values: CDR1 SGHAT, CDR2 FQNNGV. V lost 3 bases and J 1 base, leaving 6 bases between the germline ends. CDR3 sequence reads: CASSFLAQETQYF. CDR3 nucleotides: TGTGCCAGCAGCTTCCTAGCCCAAGAGACCCAGTACTTC.

This clonotype was detected ten times or more. V gene TRBV6-6 combines with J gene TRBJ2-7, with a tentative D call TRBD1 (5 bases). This CDR3 is 17 amino acids long. V shed 6 bases and J shed 0 bases, with 21 bases lying between them. CDR1 is MNHNY, CDR2 SVGAGI, per germline (reference sequence). The CDR3: CASSNGEWTISSYEQYF. The CDR3 DNA follows: TGTGCCAGCAGCAACGGTGAGTGGACAATCTCCTCCTACGAGCAGTACTTC.

The CDR3 spells CASSFGQYTYNEQFF. In DNA form, the CDR3 reads TGTGCCAGCAGCTTTGGACAGTACACCTACAATGAGCAGTTCTTC. V gene TRBV7-2 combines with J gene TRBJ2-1, with D maybe TRBD1 (6 bases). CDR1 is SGHTA, CDR2 FQGNSA, per germline. The ends were cut back, 3 bases at V and 2 bases at J, with 11 bases in the middle. This CDR3 is built from 15 residues.

This clonotype was counted a few times. The chain employs TRBV4-2 and TRBJ1-1; D is unclear. V was trimmed by 1 base and J by 1 base, leaving 7 bases between them. The V gene's germline CDR1 is LGHNA and CDR2 YNFKEQ. CDR3 length equals 14 residues. CDR3 coding DNA: TGTGCCAGCAGCCAAGTTCTGGCGAACACTGAAGCTTTCTTT. Encoded protein: CASSQVLANTEAFF.

In DNA form, the CDR3 reads TGTGCCAGCAAGGACGCTAGCGGATCCTACAATGAGCAGTTCTTC. It specifies CASKDASGSYNEQFF. V gene TRBV12-3 or TRBV12-4 combines with J gene TRBJ2-1, with 7 positions matching TRBD2. The J segment lost 1 base and the V segment lost 7 bases, leaving 7 bases of the junction unmatched. This CDR3 is 15 amino acids long.

Ten or more counts support this clonotype. The DNA for the CDR3 is TGTGCCAGCAGGGGAAGGTCCTACGAGCAGTACTTC. Translating gives CASRGRSYEQYF. The V call is TRBV2, the J call TRBJ2-7; D ambiguous. V lost 6 bases to trimming and J lost 1 base, with 7 bases between them. Germline CDR1 SNHLY, CDR2 FYNNEI. This CDR3 region has 12 residues.

This clonotype was detected ten times or more. Here the CDR3 DNA reads TGCAGTGCTAGAGATCTTGATGGAGGAGTTGACGAGCAGTACTTC. It yields the protein CSARDLDGGVDEQYF. The V gene is TRBV20-1, the J gene TRBJ2-7; D is possibly TRBD2 (5 bases). Germline V gene sequence: CDR1 DFQATT, CDR2 SNEGSKA (reference sequence). The CDR3 is made up of 15 amino acids. V lost 0 bases and J 5 bases, leaving 17 bases between the germline ends.

The rearrangement links TRBV5-4 to TRBJ2-6, with D unclear. The length of the CDR3 is 15 residues. Trimming shortened V by 0 bases and J by 4 bases, and 8 bases separated the two germline ends. Germline CDR1 is SGHNT and CDR2 is YYREEE (reference sequence). The DNA for the CDR3 is TGTGCCAGCAGCTTGGGCGGCGTGGGGGCCAACGTCCTGACTTTC. It encodes CASSLGGVGANVLTF.

V and J are TRBV5-1 and TRBJ2-3; TRBD2 might be the D (5 bases). V lost 7 bases, J lost 6 bases, and 18 bases lay in between. The CDR3 runs 14 residues. Germline V gives CDR1 SGHRS, CDR2 YFSETQ. The CDR3 reads CASAPLASGDTQYF. CDR3 sequence (DNA): TGCGCCAGCGCCCCCTTAGCGTCTGGGGATACGCAGTATTTT.

This chain uses TRBV27 with TRBJ1-6; D might be TRBD1 (5 bases). V lost 4 bases, J lost 9 bases, and 19 bases lay in between. Germline values: CDR1 MNHEY, CDR2 SMNVEV (reference sequence). This CDR3 spans 16 amino acids. The CDR3 DNA is TGTGCCAGCAGTTCCCCGGTGGGCCAAAGGGGTTCACCCCTCCACTTT. It encodes CASSSPVGQRGSPLHF.

This chain joins TRBV5-8 and TRBJ1-1; D is uncertain. This CDR3 contains 11 residues. Deletions cut 4 bases from V and 11 bases from J, with 12 bases between. Per the germline V gene, CDR1 is SGHTS and CDR2 is YDEGEE. The CDR3 nucleotides are TGTGCCAGCAGCCTCCGTTTTTTGGCTTTCTTT. It specifies CASSLRFLAFF.

This clonotype was observed many times. The rearrangement uses TRBV7-6 and TRBJ2-7, with 12 nucleotides matching TRBD2. Germline CDR1 and CDR2: SGHVS and FNYEAQ. V lost 1 base to trimming and J lost 0 bases; unmatched junction nucleotides: 7. The CDR3 runs to 18 residues. The CDR3 DNA reads TGTGCCAGCAGCTTAGATGGACTAGCGGGACCTAGCTCCTACGAGCAGTACTTC. Translation: CASSLDGLAGPSSYEQYF.